These 26 T cell receptor beta chains share one sample of origin, sequenced in a study of T-cell reconstitution after alpha-beta-depleted transplantation in children. Unique molecular identifiers tagged the TCRbeta library. Via MiXCR, TCRdb re-called the PCR reads, giving one row per CDR3 protein. The sample includes a few hundred thousand distinct CDR3 sequences, 10% to 13% of them seen just once. Sequencing was performed on PBMCs from the stem cell graft donor, taken from the stem cell graft. All receptors come from a human donor who donated a stem cell graft to a child with acute lymphoblastic leukemia.

This sequence joins TRBV5-5 and TRBJ2-1; D not certain. CDR1 SGHKS and CDR2 YYEKEE come from the germline V gene (reference sequence). CDR3 length equals 16 residues. V shed 3 bases and J shed 6 bases, with 19 bases lying between them. Here the CDR3 DNA reads TGTGCCAGCAGCTCCTCTTATATCCGGATGGTCAATGAGCAGTTCTTC. It is translated as CASSSSYIRMVNEQFF.

There are a few counts of this clonotype. This sequence joins TRBV5-1 and TRBJ2-1, with 12 bases identical to TRBD1. Germline values: CDR1 SGHRS, CDR2 YFSETQ. There are 15 residues in the CDR3. The junction had 3 bases not matched to a gene; V was cut back by 0 bases and J by 8 bases. CDR3 DNA sequence: TGCGCCAGCAGCTTGGGGGACAGGGGGCTCGATGAGCAGTTCTTC. This translates into CASSLGDRGLDEQFF. Combining the CDR3 with reference TRBV5-1 and TRBJ2-1 gives the whole variable domain KAGVTQTPRYLIKTRGQQVTLSCSPISGHRSVSWYQQTPGQGLQFLFEYFSETQRNKGNFPGRFSGRQFSNSRSEMNVSTLELGDSALYLCASSLGDRGLDEQFFGPGTRLTVL.

This clonotype was picked up many times. The chain links TRBV7-2 to TRBJ2-7, with 7 bases that match TRBD2. The CDR3 has 14 residues. Trimming at V came to 1 base and at J to 2 bases, leaving 2 bases not matched to a gene. CDR1 SGHTA and CDR2 FQGNSA come from the germline V gene. CDR3 amino acids: CASSLGGGPYEQYF. The CDR3, as DNA: TGTGCCAGCAGCTTAGGGGGAGGGCCCTACGAGCAGTACTTC.

This clonotype was counted a few times. This chain connects TRBV19 to TRBJ2-1; TRBD2 matches 14 bases. The J segment lost 8 bases and the V segment lost 4 bases, leaving 4 bases of the junction unmatched. The germline V gene has CDR1 LNHDA and CDR2 SQIVND (reference sequence). The CDR3 consists of 15 residues. CDR3 residues: CASSRTSGRIHEQFF. The CDR3 nucleotides read TGTGCCAGTAGTAGGACTAGCGGGAGGATTCATGAGCAGTTCTTC.

The CDR3 nucleotides are TGTGCCAGCAGCTTAGATGGGACAGGCTACAATGAGCAGTTCTTC. Its translation: CASSLDGTGYNEQFF. This rearrangement joins TRBV7-8 to TRBJ2-1, with 8 nucleotides matching TRBD1. CDR3 length equals 15 residues. Germline V gene data show CDR1 as SGHVS and CDR2 as FQNEAQ. V dropped 1 base and J dropped 3; count of bases not matched to a gene: 2.

The rearrangement links TRBV4-1 to TRBJ2-1, with 8 bases that match TRBD2. The germline gives CDR1 MGHRA, CDR2 YSYEKL. CDR3 length: 15 residues. V gave up 6 bases and J gave up 8 bases; unmatched junction bases: 12. This CDR3 is CASRKGPGGPDEQFF. The CDR3 DNA reads as TGCGCCAGCAGAAAGGGACCGGGAGGGCCCGATGAGCAGTTCTTC.

This clonotype was seen ten or more times. This CDR3 reads CASSEEHDRLQETQYF. The CDR3 nucleotides read TGTGCCAGCAGTGAAGAACACGACCGCTTACAAGAGACCCAGTACTTC. This chain connects TRBV2 to TRBJ2-5; D uncertain. Between the trimmed V and J ends, which lost 1 base and 2 bases, there was a span of 14 bases. Germline loops: CDR1 SNHLY, CDR2 FYNNEI. This CDR3 has 16 amino acids.

This clonotype appeared a few times. This sequence joins TRBV2 and TRBJ1-2, with 8 bases matching TRBD1. Germline V gene lookup returns CDR1 SNHLY and CDR2 FYNNEI. The CDR3 runs to 14 residues. The V and J ends lost 4 bases and 4 bases, in that order; junction bases with no gene match: 5. Here the CDR3 DNA reads TGTGCCAGCAGTGGGGACAGGACTAGCTATGGCTACACCTTC. It is translated as CASSGDRTSYGYTF. The entire variable domain, with the rest obtained from reference TRBV2 and TRBJ1-2, is as follows: EPEVTQTPSHQVTQMGQEVILRCVPISNHLYFYWYRQILGQKVEFLVSFYNNEISEKSEIFDDQFSVERPDGSNFTLKIRSTKLEDSAMYFCASSGDRTSYGYTFGSGTRLTVV.

This chain links TRBV12-3 or TRBV12-4 with TRBJ2-7, with D hard to call. This CDR3 is built from 13 residues. The V and J ends lost 7 bases and 2 bases respectively, with 12 bases between them. Here the CDR3 DNA reads TGTGCCAGCAAGGTCCAGGAAACCTACGAGCAGTACTTC. Residues: CASKVQETYEQYF.

The gene calls are TRBV6-5 and TRBJ1-5; D is unclear. Trimming cost V 0 bases and J 0 bases, with 6 bases left between them. The CDR3 extends over 15 amino acids. Looked up from germline, CDR1 is MNHEY and CDR2 is SVGAGI. DNA of the CDR3: TGTGCCAGCAGTTACTCGGCGAATAGCAATCAGCCCCAGCATTTT. Translated: CASSYSANSNQPQHF.

This clonotype was found many times. V usage is TRBV4-3 and J usage is TRBJ2-7; D not certain. This CDR3 is built from 13 residues. V was clipped by 5 bases and J by 0 bases, with 8 bases between them. Germline loops: CDR1 LGHNA, CDR2 YSLEER. The DNA for the CDR3 is TGCGCCAGCAGCGCAGGCATCTCCTACGAGCAGTACTTC. It is translated as CASSAGISYEQYF.

V is TRBV7-8 and J is TRBJ2-7; perhaps TRBD2 as D (6 bases). The CDR3 contains 17 residues. V was shortened by 5 bases and J by 2 bases, with 22 bases between the two germline ends. CDR1 is SGHVS and CDR2 is FQNEAQ in the germline V gene. CDR3 sequence: CASSPPPRGAGTYEQYF. The CDR3 region has the DNA TGTGCCAGCAGCCCCCCCCCGCGGGGTGCCGGAACCTACGAGCAGTACTTC. Filled out from reference TRBV7-8 and TRBJ2-7, the complete variable domain reads GAGVSQSPRYKVAKRGQDVALRCDPISGHVSLFWYQQALGQGPEFLTYFQNEAQLDKSGLPSDRFFAERPEGSVSTLKIQRTQQEDSAVYLCASSPPPRGAGTYEQYFGPGTRLTVT.

This clonotype was detected ten times or more. The V gene is TRBV30, the J gene TRBJ1-4; 7 nucleotides match TRBD1. Trimming at V came to 4 bases and at J to 5 bases, leaving 4 bases not matched to a gene. The germline gives CDR1 GTSNPN, CDR2 SVGIG (reference sequence). This CDR3 has 13 residues. The CDR3 loop reads CAWNRGGNEKLFF. CDR3 in DNA: TGTGCCTGGAACAGGGGCGGAAATGAAAAACTGTTTTTT.

A few counts support this clonotype. The chain carries TRBV5-1 and TRBJ2-1; 13 nucleotides line up with TRBD2. After removal of 4 bases from V and 2 bases from J, the junction contained 3 bases not matched to a gene. This CDR3 is built from 16 residues. The germline CDR1 and CDR2 sequences are SGHRS and YFSETQ. CDR3 sequence: CASSQGLAGTYNEQFF. DNA of the CDR3: TGCGCCAGCAGCCAGGGACTAGCGGGAACCTACAATGAGCAGTTCTTC. Full variable domain (outside the CDR3, taken from reference TRBV5-1 and TRBJ2-1): KAGVTQTPRYLIKTRGQQVTLSCSPISGHRSVSWYQQTPGQGLQFLFEYFSETQRNKGNFPGRFSGRQFSNSRSEMNVSTLELGDSALYLCASSQGLAGTYNEQFFGPGTRLTVL.

This clonotype was seen more than once but under ten times. Possible read error: a much larger clone is one base away. This chain uses TRBV5-6 with TRBJ2-4, with TRBD2 as a possible D gene (8 bases). Germline CDR1 reads SGHDT; CDR2 reads YYEEEE. The V and J ends lost 4 bases and 12 bases respectively, with 17 bases between them. The CDR3 totals 13 residues. CDR3: CASSPTGGDSQYF. The CDR3 bases are TGTGCCAGCAGCCCGACGGGGGGGGACAGTCAGTACTTC.

This clonotype was recorded many times. This chain joins TRBV20-1 and TRBJ2-3, with 10 bases fitting TRBD2. The CDR3 is 14 amino acids. The trim removed 5 bases at V and 2 bases at J, leaving 4 bases unmatched. CDR1 is DFQATT and CDR2 is SNEGSKA in the germline V gene (reference sequence). CDR3 nucleotides: TGCAGTGCTGATGGACTAGCGGCCACAGATACGCAGTATTTT. Encoded protein: CSADGLAATDTQYF.

The chain combines TRBV27 with TRBJ1-2, with a tentative D call TRBD1 (6 bases). Germline values: CDR1 MNHEY, CDR2 SMNVEV (reference sequence). V lost 5 bases and J lost 10, with 17 bases in between. The CDR3 runs 13 residues. In DNA, the CDR3 is TGTGCCAGCAGTCCCGCTGGGGGCCAGCCCTACACCTTC. This sequence encodes CASSPAGGQPYTF.

The V and J genes are TRBV5-6 and TRBJ1-5, with D unclear. The CDR3 spans 14 residues. Germline V gene lookup returns CDR1 SGHDT and CDR2 YYEEEE. The ends were cut back, 0 bases at V and 4 bases at J, with 8 bases in the middle. CDR3: CASSLGGFNQPQHF. Written as DNA, the CDR3 is TGTGCCAGCAGCTTGGGAGGGTTTAATCAGCCCCAGCATTTT.

This rearrangement joins TRBV20-1 to TRBJ2-7, with D maybe TRBD2 (5 bases). The CDR3 contains 11 residues. Looked up from germline, CDR1 is DFQATT and CDR2 is SNEGSKA (reference sequence). Trimming removed 6 bases from V and 12 bases from J, with 18 bases in between. The CDR3 DNA reads as TGCAGTGCCATTTTTTTGACGGGAACGTACTTC. Protein sequence: CSAIFLTGTYF.

This chain connects TRBV27 to TRBJ2-5, with a weak D call TRBD1 (6 bases). CDR3 length: 15 residues. The V gene lost 2 bases and the J gene lost 0 bases, with 10 bases spanning the gap. Germline V gene data show CDR1 as MNHEY and CDR2 as SMNVEV (reference sequence). CDR3 nucleotide sequence: TGTGCCAGCAGTTTACTAACAGGGTACCAAGAGACCCAGTACTTC. Translating it yields CASSLLTGYQETQYF.

This clonotype was seen many times. The CDR3 DNA sequence: TGCAGCGTTGCTAGCGGGAGTCACGAGCAGTACTTC. Residues: CSVASGSHEQYF. This rearrangement joins TRBV29-1 to TRBJ2-7; TRBD2 matches 10 bases. V lost 4 bases, J lost 5 bases, and 2 bases stayed unmatched. The CDR3 is made up of 12 amino acids. Per germline, CDR1 SQVTM and CDR2 ANQGSEA.

This clonotype was counted only a few times. V and J are TRBV12-3 or TRBV12-4 and TRBJ2-1; D may be TRBD1 (5 bases). CDR3 length equals 15 residues. V was cut by 6 bases and J by 6 bases, with 18 bases left in between. The CDR3 loop reads CASSKGQMSSNEQFF. In DNA form, the CDR3 reads TGTGCCAGCAGCAAGGGGCAGATGAGTAGCAATGAGCAGTTCTTC.

This clonotype showed up just a few times. The CDR3 DNA reads as TGTGCCAGCAGTTGGAGGGGAGCAAGCGAGCAGTACTTC. Translating gives CASSWRGASEQYF. The chain employs TRBV12-3 or TRBV12-4 and TRBJ2-7, with D perhaps matching TRBD2 (6 bases). This CDR3 has 13 residues. The V gene lost 4 bases and the J gene lost 6 bases, with 13 bases spanning the gap.

This clonotype occurred a few times. The genes are TRBV9 and TRBJ1-1, with unresolved D. CDR1 SGDLS and CDR2 YYNGEE come from the germline V gene. CDR3 length: 15 residues. With 0 bases removed from V and 4 bases from J, the gap between germline ends came to 13 bases. The CDR3 coding sequence is TGTGCCAGCAGCGTAGGTGGTACTGAAGGCACTGAAGCTTTCTTT. It encodes CASSVGGTEGTEAFF.

This clonotype was seen only a few times. The rearrangement joins TRBV5-1 to TRBJ1-2, with D perhaps matching TRBD1 (5 bases). Trimming took off 0 bases at V and 4 bases at J, with 13 bases between the two ends. The germline CDR1 and CDR2 sequences are SGHRS and YFSETQ. The CDR3 extends over 15 amino acids. CDR3 in amino acids: CASSLGSWGGYGYTF. The DNA of the CDR3 is TGCGCCAGCAGCTTGGGGAGCTGGGGCGGCTATGGCTACACCTTC.

The sample holds a few counts of this clonotype. The chain carries TRBV6-1 and TRBJ2-3; D gene unclear. V dropped 4 bases and J dropped 3 bases, with 14 bases sitting between them. The CDR3 extends over 15 amino acids. Germline V gene lookup returns CDR1 MNHNS and CDR2 SASEGT. The CDR3 nucleotides read TGTGCCAGCAGTGCTCCTGTCCAAGGGACAGATACGCAGTATTTT. Encoded protein: CASSAPVQGTDTQYF.